The text below deals with one TCR beta chain. What it binds is unknown. The data were obtained in a study of T cell responses to AZD1222 COVID-19 vaccine. Overall study results and limits: Rises in breadth and depth of Spike-specific TCRs came after two AZD1222 doses.

Some clones are missing from TCRdb's copy, which holds only in-frame ones; the method was immunoSEQ multiplex PCR. The sample lists roughly 200,000 clones; approximately 92% were seen once. V lost 1 base and J 0 bases, leaving 4 bases between the germline ends. The CDR3 loop spans 13 amino acids. Germline V CDR1 and CDR2: SGHRS, YFSETQ. Specimen: peripheral blood, collected on day 0 of AZD1222 vaccination. This sequence originates from an adult in good health. The chain joins TRBV5-1 to TRBJ1-2, with D unresolved. CDR3 in DNA: TGCGCCAGCAGCTTGTCGCCTAACTATGGCTACACCTTC. This translates into CASSLSPNYGYTF.